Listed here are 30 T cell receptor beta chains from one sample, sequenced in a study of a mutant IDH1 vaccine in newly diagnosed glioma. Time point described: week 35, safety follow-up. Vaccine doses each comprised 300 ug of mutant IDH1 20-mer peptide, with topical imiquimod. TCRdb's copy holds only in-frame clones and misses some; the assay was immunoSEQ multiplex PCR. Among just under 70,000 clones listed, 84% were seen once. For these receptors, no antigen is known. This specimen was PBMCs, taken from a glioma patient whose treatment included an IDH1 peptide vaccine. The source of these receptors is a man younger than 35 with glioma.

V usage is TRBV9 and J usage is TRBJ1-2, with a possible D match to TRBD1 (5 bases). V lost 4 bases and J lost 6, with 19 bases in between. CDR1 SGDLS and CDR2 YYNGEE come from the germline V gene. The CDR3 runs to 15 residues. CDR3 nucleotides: TGTGCCAGCAGCCCCACGGGGGGGGGAAGCAATGGCTACACCTTC. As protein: CASSPTGGGSNGYTF.

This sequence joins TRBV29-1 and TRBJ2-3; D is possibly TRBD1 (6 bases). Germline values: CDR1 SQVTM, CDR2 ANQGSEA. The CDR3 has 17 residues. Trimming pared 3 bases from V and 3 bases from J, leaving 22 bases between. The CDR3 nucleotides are TGCAGCGTTGATCCCTGGGACCAGGAGAGGGGGACAGATACGCAGTATTTT. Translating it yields CSVDPWDQERGTDTQYF.

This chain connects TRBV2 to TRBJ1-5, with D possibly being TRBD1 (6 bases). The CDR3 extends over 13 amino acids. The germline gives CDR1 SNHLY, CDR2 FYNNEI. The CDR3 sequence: CASAGVPNQPQHF. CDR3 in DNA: TGTGCAAGCGCAGGGGTTCCCAATCAGCCCCAGCATTTT.

CDR3 nucleotide sequence: TGCGCCAGCAGACAGGGAACGGGTAGAGATGGCTACACCTTC. Residues: CASRQGTGRDGYTF. The V gene is TRBV5-1, the J gene TRBJ1-2, with D possibly being TRBD1 (6 bases). CDR1 SGHRS and CDR2 YFSETQ come from the germline V gene. Trimming took off 5 bases at V and 6 bases at J, with 17 bases between the two ends. CDR3 length: 14 residues.

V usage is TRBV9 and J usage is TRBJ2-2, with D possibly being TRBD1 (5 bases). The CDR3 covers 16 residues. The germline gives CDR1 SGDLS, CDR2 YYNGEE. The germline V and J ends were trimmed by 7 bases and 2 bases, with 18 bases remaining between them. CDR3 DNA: TGTGCCAGCTTTCGTGGGGATCAGGGAAACACCGGGGAGCTGTTTTTT. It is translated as CASFRGDQGNTGELFF.

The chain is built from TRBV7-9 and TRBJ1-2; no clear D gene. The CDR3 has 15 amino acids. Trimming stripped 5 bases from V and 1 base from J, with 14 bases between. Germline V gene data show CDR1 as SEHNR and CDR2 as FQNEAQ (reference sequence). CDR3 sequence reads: CASSPNHRGNYGYTF. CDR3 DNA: TGTGCCAGCAGCCCGAACCACCGAGGTAACTATGGCTACACCTTC.

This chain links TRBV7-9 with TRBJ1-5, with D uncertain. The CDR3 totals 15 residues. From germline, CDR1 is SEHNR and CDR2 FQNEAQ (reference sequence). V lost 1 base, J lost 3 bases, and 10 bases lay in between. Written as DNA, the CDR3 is TGTGCCAGCAGCTTAGACTGGCAGCCCAATCAGCCCCAGCATTTT. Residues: CASSLDWQPNQPQHF.

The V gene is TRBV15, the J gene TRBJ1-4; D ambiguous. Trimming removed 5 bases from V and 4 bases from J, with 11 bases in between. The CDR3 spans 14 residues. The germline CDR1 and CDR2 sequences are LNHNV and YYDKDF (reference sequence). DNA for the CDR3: TGTGCCACCAGCGGACGGTCCTTTAATGAAAAACTGTTTTTT. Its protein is CATSGRSFNEKLFF.

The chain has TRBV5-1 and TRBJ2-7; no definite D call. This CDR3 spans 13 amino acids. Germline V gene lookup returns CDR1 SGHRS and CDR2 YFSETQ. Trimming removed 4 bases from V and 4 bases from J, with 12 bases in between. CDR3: CASSGGDIYEQYF. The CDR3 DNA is TGCGCCAGCAGCGGCGGAGACATTTACGAGCAGTACTTC.

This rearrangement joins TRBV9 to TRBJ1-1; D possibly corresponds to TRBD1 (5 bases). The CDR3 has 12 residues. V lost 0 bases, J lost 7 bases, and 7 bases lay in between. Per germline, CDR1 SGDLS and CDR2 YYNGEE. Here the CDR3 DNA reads TGTGCCAGCAGCGTAGTTGACAGTGAAGCTTTCTTT. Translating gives CASSVVDSEAFF.

The CDR3 reads CASSGAGWHEQYF. CDR3 coding DNA: TGTGCCAGCAGTGGCGCAGGGTGGCACGAGCAGTACTTC. The rearrangement uses TRBV2 and TRBJ2-7, with D possibly TRBD1 on 5 matching bases. This CDR3 is built from 13 residues. Germline values: CDR1 SNHLY, CDR2 FYNNEI. V lost 4 bases, J lost 5 bases, and 12 bases lay in between. Full variable domain (rest looked up from reference TRBV2 and TRBJ2-7): EPEVTQTPSHQVTQMGQEVILRCVPISNHLYFYWYRQILGQKVEFLVSFYNNEISEKSEIFDDQFSVERPDGSNFTLKIRSTKLEDSAMYFCASSGAGWHEQYFGPGTRLTVT.

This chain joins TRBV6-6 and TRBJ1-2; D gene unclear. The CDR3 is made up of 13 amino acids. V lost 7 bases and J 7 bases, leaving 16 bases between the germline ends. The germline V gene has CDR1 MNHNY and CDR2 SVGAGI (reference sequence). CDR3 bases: TGTGCCAGCAACGGAGGGCCTTGGGGTGGCTACACCTTC. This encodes CASNGGPWGGYTF.

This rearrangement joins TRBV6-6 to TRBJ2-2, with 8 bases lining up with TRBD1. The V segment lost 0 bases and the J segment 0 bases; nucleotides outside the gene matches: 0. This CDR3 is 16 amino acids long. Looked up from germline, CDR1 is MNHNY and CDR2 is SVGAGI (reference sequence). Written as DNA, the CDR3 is TGTGCCAGCAGTTACTCGGACAGGGCGAACACCGGGGAGCTGTTTTTT. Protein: CASSYSDRANTGELFF.

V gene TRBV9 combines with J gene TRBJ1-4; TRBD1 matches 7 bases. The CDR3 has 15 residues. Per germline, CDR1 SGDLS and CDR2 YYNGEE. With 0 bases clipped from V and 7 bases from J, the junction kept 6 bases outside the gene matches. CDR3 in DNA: TGTGCCAGCAGCGTAGGGCCAGGGGGGTTTGAAAAACTGTTTTTT. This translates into CASSVGPGGFEKLFF.

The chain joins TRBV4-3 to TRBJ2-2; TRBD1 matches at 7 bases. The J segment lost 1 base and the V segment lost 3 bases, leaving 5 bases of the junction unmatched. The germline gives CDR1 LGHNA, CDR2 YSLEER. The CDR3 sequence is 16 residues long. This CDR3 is CASSQRTGQNTGELFF. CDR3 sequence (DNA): TGCGCCAGCAGCCAGAGGACAGGCCAGAACACCGGGGAGCTGTTTTTT.

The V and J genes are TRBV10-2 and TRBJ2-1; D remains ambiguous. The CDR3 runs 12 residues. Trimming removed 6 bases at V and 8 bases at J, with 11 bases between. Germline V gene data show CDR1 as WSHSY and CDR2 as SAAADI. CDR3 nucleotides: TGCGCCAGCAGAGACCAGTTTGATGAGCAGTTCTTC. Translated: CASRDQFDEQFF.

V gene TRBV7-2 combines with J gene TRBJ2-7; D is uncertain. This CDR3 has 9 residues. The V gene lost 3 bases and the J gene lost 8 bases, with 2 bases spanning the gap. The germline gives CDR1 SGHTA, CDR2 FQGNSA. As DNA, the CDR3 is TGTGCCAGCAGCTTGAAGCAGTACTTC. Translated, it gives CASSLKQYF.

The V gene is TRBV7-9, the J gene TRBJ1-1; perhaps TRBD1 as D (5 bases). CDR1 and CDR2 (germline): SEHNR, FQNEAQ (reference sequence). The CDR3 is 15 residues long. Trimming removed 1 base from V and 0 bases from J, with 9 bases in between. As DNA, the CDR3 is TGTGCCAGCAGCTTAGGTACAGGTTTGAACACTGAAGCTTTCTTT. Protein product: CASSLGTGLNTEAFF.

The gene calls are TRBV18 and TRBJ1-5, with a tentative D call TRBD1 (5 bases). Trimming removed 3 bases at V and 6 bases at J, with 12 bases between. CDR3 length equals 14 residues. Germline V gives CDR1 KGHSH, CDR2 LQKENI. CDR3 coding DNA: TGTGCCAGCTCACCGGGGACCTCGAGTCAGCCCCAGCATTTT. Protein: CASSPGTSSQPQHF.

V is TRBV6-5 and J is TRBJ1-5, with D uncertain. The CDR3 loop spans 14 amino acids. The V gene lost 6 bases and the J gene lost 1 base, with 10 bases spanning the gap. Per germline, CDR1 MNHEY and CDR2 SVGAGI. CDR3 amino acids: CASREDRSNQPQHF. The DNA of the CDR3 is TGTGCCAGCAGGGAAGACCGGAGCAATCAGCCCCAGCATTTT.

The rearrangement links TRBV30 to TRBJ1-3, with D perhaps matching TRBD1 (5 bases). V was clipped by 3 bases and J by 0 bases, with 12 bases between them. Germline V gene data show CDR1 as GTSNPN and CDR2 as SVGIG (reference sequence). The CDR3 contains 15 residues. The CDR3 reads CAWSHGGGSGNTIYF. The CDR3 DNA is TGTGCCTGGAGCCACGGGGGGGGCTCTGGAAACACCATATATTTT.

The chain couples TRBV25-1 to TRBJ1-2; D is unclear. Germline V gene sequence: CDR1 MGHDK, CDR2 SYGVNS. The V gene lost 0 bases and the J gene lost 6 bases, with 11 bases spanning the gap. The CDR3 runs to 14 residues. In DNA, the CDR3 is TGTGCCAGCAGTGAATATGGCAAAAGGGATGGCTACACCTTC. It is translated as CASSEYGKRDGYTF.

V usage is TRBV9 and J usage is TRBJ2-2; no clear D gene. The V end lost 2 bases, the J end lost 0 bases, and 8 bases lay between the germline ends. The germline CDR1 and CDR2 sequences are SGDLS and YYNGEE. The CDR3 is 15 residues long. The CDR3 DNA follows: TGTGCCAGCAGCGTCTACAGCGCGAACACCGGGGAGCTGTTTTTT. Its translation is CASSVYSANTGELFF.

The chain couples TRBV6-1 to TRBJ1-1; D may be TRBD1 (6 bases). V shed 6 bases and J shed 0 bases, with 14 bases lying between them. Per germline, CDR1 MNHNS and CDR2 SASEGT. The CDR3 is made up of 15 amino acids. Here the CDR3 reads CASRDRPNLNTEAFF. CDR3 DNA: TGTGCCAGCAGAGACAGGCCCAACTTGAACACTGAAGCTTTCTTT.

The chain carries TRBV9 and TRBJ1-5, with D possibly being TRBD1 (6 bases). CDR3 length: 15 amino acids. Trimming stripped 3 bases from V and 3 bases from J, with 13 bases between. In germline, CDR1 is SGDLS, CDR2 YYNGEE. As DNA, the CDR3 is TGTGCCAGCAGCGACCTAGGACAGCTCAATCAGCCCCAGCATTTT. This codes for CASSDLGQLNQPQHF.

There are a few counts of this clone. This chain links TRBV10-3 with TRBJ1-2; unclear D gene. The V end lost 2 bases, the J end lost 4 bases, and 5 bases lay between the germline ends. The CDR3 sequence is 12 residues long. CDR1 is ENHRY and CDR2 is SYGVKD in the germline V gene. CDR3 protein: CAISESLYGYTF. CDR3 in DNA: TGTGCCATCAGTGAGAGTCTCTATGGCTACACCTTC.

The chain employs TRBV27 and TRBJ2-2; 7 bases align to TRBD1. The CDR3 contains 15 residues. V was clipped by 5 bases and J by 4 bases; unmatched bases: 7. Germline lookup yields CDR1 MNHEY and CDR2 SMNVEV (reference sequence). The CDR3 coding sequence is TGTGCCAGCAGTGCAGGGACAGAAGCCACCGGGGAGCTGTTTTTT. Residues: CASSAGTEATGELFF.

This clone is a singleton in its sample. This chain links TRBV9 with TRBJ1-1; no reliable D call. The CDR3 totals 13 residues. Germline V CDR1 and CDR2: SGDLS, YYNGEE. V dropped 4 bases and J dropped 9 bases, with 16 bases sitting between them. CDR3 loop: CASSPRGAGKAFF. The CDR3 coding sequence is TGTGCCAGCAGCCCTCGTGGTGCGGGTAAAGCTTTCTTT.

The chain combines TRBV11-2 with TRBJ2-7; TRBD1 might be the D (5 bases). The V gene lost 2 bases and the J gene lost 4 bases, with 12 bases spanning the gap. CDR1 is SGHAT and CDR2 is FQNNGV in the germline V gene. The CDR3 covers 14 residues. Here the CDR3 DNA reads TGTGCCAGCAGCTTACAGCCAGGGAAATACGAGCAGTACTTC. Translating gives CASSLQPGKYEQYF.

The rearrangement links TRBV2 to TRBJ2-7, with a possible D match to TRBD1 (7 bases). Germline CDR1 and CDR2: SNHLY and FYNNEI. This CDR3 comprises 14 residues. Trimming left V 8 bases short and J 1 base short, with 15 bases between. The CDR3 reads CASGQAGGSYEQYF. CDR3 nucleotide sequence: TGTGCCAGCGGACAGGCCGGGGGTTCCTACGAGCAGTACTTC.